The T cell receptor (beta chain) under discussion was sequenced for a study of blood T cell repertoires in COVID-19. This CDR3 has 11 residues. The germline gives CDR1 DFQATT, CDR2 SNEGSKA (reference sequence). With 5 bases removed from V and 7 bases from J, the gap between germline ends came to 10 bases. Assay used: immunoSEQ multiplex PCR; TCRdb lists only in-frame clones, some missing. Here the sample spans 350,000 to 400,000 clones, approximately 91% being singletons. The clonotype was recovered from a woman between 40 and 55 years old who had been exposed to COVID-19. The J gene is TRBJ2-3, the V gene TRBV20-1, with D tentatively TRBD1 (6 bases). The material sequenced was PBMCs or T cells enriched from blood (not recorded which). CDR3 in DNA: TGCAGTGCTTCGGGACACCATACGCAGTATTTT. This translates into CSASGHHTQYF.